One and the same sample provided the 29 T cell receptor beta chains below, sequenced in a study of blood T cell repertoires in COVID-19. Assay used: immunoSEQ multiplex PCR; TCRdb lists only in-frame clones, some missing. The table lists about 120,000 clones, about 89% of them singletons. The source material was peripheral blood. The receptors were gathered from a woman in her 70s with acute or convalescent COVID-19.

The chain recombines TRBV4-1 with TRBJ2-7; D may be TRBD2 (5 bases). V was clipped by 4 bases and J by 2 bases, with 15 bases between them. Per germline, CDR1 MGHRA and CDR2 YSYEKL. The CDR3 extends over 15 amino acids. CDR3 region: CASSPREGSTYEQYF. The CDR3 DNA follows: TGCGCCAGCAGCCCCCGTGAGGGTTCGACCTACGAGCAGTACTTC.

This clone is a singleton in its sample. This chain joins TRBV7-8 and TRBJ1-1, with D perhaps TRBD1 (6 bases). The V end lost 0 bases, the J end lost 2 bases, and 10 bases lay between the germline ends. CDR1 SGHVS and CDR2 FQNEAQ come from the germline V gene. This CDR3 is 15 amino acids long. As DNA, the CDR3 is TGTGCCAGCAGCTTAGCGGTGGACAGAAACACTGAAGCTTTCTTT. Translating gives CASSLAVDRNTEAFF.

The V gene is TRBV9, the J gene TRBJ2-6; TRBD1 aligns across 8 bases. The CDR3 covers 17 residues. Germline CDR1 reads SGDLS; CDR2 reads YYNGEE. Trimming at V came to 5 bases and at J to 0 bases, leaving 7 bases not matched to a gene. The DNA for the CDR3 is TGTGCCAGCAGTGATGGACAGGGATTCTCTGGGGCCAACGTCCTGACTTTC. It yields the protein CASSDGQGFSGANVLTF.

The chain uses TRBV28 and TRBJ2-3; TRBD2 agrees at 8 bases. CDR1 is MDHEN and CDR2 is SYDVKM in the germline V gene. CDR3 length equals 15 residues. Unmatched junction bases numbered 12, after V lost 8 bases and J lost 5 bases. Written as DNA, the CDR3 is TGTGCCAGCCTTAGGACGGGGGGGGCACTAGATACGCAGTATTTT. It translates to CASLRTGGALDTQYF.

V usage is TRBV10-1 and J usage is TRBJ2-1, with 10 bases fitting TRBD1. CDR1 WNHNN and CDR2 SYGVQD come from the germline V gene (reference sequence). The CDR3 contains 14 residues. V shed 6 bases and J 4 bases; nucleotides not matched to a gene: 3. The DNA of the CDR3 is TGCGCCAGCAGCACGGGACAGGGGTACAATGAGCAGTTCTTC. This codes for CASSTGQGYNEQFF.

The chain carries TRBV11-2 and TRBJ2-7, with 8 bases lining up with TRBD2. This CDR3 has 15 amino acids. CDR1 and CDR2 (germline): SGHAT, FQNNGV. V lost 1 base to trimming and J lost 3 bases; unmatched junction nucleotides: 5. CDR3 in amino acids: CASSLGVAGNYEQYF. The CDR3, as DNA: TGTGCCAGCAGCTTAGGGGTAGCGGGGAACTACGAGCAGTACTTC.

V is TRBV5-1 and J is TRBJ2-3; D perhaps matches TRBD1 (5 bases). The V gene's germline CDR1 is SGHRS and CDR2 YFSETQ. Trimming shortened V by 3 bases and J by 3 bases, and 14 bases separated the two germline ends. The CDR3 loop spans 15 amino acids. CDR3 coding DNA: TGCGCCAGCAGCTGGGCCTCGAAGGGGACAGATACGCAGTATTTT. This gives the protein CASSWASKGTDTQYF.

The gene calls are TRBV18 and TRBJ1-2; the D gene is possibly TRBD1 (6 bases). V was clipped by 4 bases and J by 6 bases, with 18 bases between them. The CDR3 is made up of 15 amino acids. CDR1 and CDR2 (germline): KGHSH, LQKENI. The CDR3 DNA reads TGTGCCAGCTCACAAAGACAGGAGGTCTTTGATGGCTACACCTTC. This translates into CASSQRQEVFDGYTF.

The CDR3 coding sequence is TGTGCCAGCAGATATAGCGAGGGACAGGGGATTGATGAGCAGTTCTTC. This gives the protein CASRYSEGQGIDEQFF. The chain is built from TRBV7-2 and TRBJ2-1; 10 positions agree with TRBD1. The V segment lost 6 bases and the J segment 8 bases; nucleotides outside the gene matches: 13. The V gene's germline CDR1 is SGHTA and CDR2 FQGNSA. The CDR3 consists of 16 residues.

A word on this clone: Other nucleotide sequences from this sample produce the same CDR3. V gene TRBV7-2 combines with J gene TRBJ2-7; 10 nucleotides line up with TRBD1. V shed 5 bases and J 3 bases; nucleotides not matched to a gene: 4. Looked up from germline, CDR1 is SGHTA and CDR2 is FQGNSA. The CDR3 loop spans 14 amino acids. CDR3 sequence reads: CASSPRDRGYEQYF. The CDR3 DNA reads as TGTGCCAGCAGCCCCCGGGACAGGGGCTACGAGCAGTACTTC.

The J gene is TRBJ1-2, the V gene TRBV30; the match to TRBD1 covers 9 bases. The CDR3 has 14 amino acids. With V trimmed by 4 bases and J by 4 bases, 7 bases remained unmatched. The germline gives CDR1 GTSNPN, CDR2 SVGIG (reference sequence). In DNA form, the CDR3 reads TGTGCCTGGAAGGGGACAGGGATCGGCTATGGCTACACCTTC. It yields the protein CAWKGTGIGYGYTF.

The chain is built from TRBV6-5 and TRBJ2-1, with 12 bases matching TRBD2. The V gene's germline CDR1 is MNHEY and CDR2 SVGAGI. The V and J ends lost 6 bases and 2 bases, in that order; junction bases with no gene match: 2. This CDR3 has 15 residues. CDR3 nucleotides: TGTGCCAGCAGACCTAGCGGGGGGGCCTACAATGAGCAGTTCTTC. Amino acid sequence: CASRPSGGAYNEQFF.

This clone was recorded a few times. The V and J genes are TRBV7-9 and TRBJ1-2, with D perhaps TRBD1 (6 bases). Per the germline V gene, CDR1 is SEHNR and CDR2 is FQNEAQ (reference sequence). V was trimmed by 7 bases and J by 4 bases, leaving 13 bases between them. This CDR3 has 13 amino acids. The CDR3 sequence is CASNSPGAYGYTF. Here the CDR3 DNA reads TGTGCCAGCAACAGTCCAGGGGCCTATGGCTACACCTTC.

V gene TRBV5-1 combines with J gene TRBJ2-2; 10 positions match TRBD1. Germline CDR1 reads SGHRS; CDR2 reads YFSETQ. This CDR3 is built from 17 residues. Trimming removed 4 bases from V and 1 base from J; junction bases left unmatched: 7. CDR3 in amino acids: CASSPPRTGGNTGELFF. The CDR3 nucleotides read TGCGCCAGCAGCCCCCCCCGGACAGGGGGGAACACCGGGGAGCTGTTTTTT. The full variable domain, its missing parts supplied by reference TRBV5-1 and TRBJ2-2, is KAGVTQTPRYLIKTRGQQVTLSCSPISGHRSVSWYQQTPGQGLQFLFEYFSETQRNKGNFPGRFSGRQFSNSRSEMNVSTLELGDSALYLCASSPPRTGGNTGELFFGEGSRLTVL.

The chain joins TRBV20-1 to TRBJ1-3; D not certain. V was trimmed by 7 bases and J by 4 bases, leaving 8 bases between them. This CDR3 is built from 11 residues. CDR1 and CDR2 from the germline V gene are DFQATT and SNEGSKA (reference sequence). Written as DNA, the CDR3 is TGCAGTGTTAAACAGGGAAACACCATATATTTT. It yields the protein CSVKQGNTIYF.

DNA of the CDR3: TGCGCCAGCAGCCAAATGACAGGGCTAGGAAACACCATATATTTT. It encodes CASSQMTGLGNTIYF. V and J are TRBV4-1 and TRBJ1-3; the match to TRBD1 covers 7 bases. The CDR3 runs to 15 residues. Trimming removed 2 bases from V and 4 bases from J; junction bases left unmatched: 5. The germline gives CDR1 MGHRA, CDR2 YSYEKL.

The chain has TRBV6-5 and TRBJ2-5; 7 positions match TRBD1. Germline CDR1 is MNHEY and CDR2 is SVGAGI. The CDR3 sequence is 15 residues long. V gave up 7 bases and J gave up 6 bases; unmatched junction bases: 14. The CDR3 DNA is TGTGCCAGCAATGCCGAAGACAGGGATGAGAAGACCCAGTACTTC. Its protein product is CASNAEDRDEKTQYF.

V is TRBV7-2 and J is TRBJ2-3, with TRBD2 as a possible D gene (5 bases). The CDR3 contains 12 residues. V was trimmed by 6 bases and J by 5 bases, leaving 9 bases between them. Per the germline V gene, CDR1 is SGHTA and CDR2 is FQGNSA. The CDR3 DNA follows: TGTGCCAGCAGTCGCCGGGGAGATACGCAGTATTTT. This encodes CASSRRGDTQYF.

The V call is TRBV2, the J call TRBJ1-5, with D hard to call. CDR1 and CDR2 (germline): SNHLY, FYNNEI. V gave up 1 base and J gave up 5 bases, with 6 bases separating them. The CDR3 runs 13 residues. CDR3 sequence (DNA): TGTGCCAGCAGTGAAGGGCCAGATCAGCCCCAGCATTTT. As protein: CASSEGPDQPQHF.

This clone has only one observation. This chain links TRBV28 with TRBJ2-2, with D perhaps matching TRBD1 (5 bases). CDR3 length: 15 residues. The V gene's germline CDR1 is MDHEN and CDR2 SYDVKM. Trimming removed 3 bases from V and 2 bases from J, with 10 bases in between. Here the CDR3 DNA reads TGTGCCAGCAGTTTTGTTTGGGGCAACACCGGGGAGCTGTTTTTT. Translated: CASSFVWGNTGELFF.

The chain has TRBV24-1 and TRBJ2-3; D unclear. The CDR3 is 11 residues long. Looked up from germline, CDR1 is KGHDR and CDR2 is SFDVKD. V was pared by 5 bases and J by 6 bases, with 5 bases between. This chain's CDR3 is CATSAYDTQYF. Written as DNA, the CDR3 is TGTGCCACCAGTGCCTACGATACGCAGTATTTT.

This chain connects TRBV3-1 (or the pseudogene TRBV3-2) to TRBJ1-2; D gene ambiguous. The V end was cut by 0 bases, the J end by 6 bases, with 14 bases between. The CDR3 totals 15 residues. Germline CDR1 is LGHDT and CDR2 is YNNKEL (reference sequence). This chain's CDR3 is CASSQDPSGRDGYTF. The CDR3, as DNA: TGTGCCAGCAGCCAAGATCCCAGCGGGCGGGATGGCTACACCTTC.

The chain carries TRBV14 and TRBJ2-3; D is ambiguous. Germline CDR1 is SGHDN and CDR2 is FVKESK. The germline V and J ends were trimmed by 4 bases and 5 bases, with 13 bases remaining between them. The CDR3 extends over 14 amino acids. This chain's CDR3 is CASSPLSMRDTQYF. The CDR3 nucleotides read TGTGCCAGCAGCCCCCTTTCAATGAGAGATACGCAGTATTTT.

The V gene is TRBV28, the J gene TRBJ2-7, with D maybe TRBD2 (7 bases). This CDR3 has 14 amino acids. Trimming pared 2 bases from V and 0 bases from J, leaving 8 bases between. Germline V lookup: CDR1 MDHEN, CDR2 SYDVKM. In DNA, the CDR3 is TGTGCCAGCAGTTTACGGGGGGCCTCCTACGAGCAGTACTTC. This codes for CASSLRGASYEQYF.

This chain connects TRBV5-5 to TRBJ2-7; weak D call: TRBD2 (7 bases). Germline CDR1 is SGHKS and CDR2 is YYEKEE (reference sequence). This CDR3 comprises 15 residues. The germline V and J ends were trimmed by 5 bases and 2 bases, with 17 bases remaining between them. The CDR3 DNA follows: TGTGCCAGCAGTTTAACAGGGAGGGTCCCCTACGAGCAGTACTTC. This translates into CASSLTGRVPYEQYF.

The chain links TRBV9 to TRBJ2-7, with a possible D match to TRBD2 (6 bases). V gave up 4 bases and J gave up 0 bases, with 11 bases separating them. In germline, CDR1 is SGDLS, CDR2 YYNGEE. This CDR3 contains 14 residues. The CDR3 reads CASSPAGSSYEQYF. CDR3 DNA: TGTGCCAGCAGCCCCGCGGGGAGCTCCTACGAGCAGTACTTC.

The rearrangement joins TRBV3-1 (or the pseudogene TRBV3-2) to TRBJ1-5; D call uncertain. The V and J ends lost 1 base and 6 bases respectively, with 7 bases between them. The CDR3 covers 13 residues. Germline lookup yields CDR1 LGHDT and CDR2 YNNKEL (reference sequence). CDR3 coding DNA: TGTGCCAGCAGCCAAGTTGGCGGTCAGCCCCAGCATTTT. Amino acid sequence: CASSQVGGQPQHF.

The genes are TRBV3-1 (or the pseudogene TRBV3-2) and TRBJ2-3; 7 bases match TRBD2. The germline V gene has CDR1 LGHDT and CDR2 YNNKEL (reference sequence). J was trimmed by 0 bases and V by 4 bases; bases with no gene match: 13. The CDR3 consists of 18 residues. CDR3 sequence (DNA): TGTGCCAGCAGCCCCTCCCCGTCTAGCGGCTTAAGCACAGATACGCAGTATTTT. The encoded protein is CASSPSPSSGLSTDTQYF.

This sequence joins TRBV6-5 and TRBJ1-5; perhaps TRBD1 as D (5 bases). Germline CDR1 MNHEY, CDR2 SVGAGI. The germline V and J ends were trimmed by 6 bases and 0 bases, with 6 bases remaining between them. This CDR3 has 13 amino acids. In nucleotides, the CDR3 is TGTGCCAGCAGGGACATTAGCAATCAGCCCCAGCATTTT. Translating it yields CASRDISNQPQHF.